These 13 T cell receptor beta chains share one sample of origin, sequenced in a study. TCRdb keeps only in-frame clones here, not all; method: immunoSEQ multiplex PCR. This table has about 50,000 clones, 85% to 95% appearing once. Sequencing input: PBMCs. Receptors originate from a middle-aged man with rheumatoid arthritis.

The rearrangement uses TRBV7-8 and TRBJ1-2, with D hard to call. V was clipped by 2 bases and J by 4 bases, with 5 bases between them. CDR3 length: 12 residues. Germline-derived CDR1 and CDR2 are SGHVS and FQNEAQ. The CDR3 sequence is CASSLYSYGYTF. Here the CDR3 DNA reads TGTGCCAGCAGCTTATACAGCTATGGCTACACCTTC. Full variable domain (missing parts from reference TRBV7-8 and TRBJ1-2): GAGVSQSPRYKVAKRGQDVALRCDPISGHVSLFWYQQALGQGPEFLTYFQNEAQLDKSGLPSDRFFAERPEGSVSTLKIQRTQQEDSAVYLCASSLYSYGYTFGSGTRLTVV.

J is TRBJ1-3 and V is TRBV9, with 9 bases matching TRBD1. This CDR3 region has 15 residues. J was trimmed by 4 bases and V by 4 bases; bases with no gene match: 6. CDR1 SGDLS and CDR2 YYNGEE come from the germline V gene. The CDR3 loop is CASSSDRGAGNTIYF. DNA of the CDR3: TGTGCCAGCAGCTCAGACAGGGGGGCAGGAAACACCATATATTTT.

The chain couples TRBV19 to TRBJ1-6, with 8 positions matching TRBD1. Germline CDR1 is LNHDA and CDR2 is SQIVND (reference sequence). Trimming took 4 bases from V and 7 from J; bases not matched to a gene: 9. This CDR3 spans 16 amino acids. CDR3 in amino acids: CASSTSGQGANSPLHF. The CDR3 DNA follows: TGTGCCAGTAGTACCTCGGGTCAGGGGGCGAATTCACCCCTCCACTTT.

This chain joins TRBV7-3 and TRBJ1-1; possible D gene TRBD1, 6 bases. The CDR3 loop spans 14 amino acids. V shed 2 bases and J shed 3 bases, with 10 bases lying between them. Germline V gives CDR1 SGHTA, CDR2 FQGTGA. The DNA for the CDR3 is TGTGCCAGCAGCTTAGGCAGGGGCGACACTGAAGCTTTCTTT. Translated: CASSLGRGDTEAFF.

The gene calls are TRBV6-1 and TRBJ1-2, with unresolved D. CDR1 MNHNS and CDR2 SASEGT come from the germline V gene. Trimming left V 2 bases short and J 4 bases short, with 11 bases between. This CDR3 has 14 residues. As DNA, the CDR3 is TGTGCCAGCAGTGAACGAGGACGGCTCTATGGCTACACCTTC. The encoded protein is CASSERGRLYGYTF.

The chain employs TRBV24-1 and TRBJ2-5; D gene ambiguous. Germline V lookup: CDR1 KGHDR, CDR2 SFDVKD. V lost 4 bases and J lost 4, with 12 bases in between. The CDR3 covers 14 residues. The CDR3 reads CATSDSGSRETQYF. Here the CDR3 DNA reads TGTGCCACCAGTGACTCCGGGTCTCGAGAGACCCAGTACTTC.

This sequence joins TRBV5-8 and TRBJ2-3; D may be TRBD2 (5 bases). Germline V CDR1 and CDR2: SGHTS, YDEGEE. Trimming took 4 bases from V and 10 from J, leaving 10 bases between them. The CDR3 covers 11 residues. CDR3 protein: CASSPRTAQYF. In nucleotides, the CDR3 is TGTGCCAGCAGCCCCCGGACTGCGCAGTATTTT. Combining the CDR3 with reference TRBV5-8 and TRBJ2-3 gives the whole variable domain EAGVTQSPTHLIKTRGQQATLRCSPISGHTSVYWYQQALGLGLQFLLWYDEGEERNRGNFPPRFSGRQFPNYSSELNVNALELEDSALYLCASSPRTAQYFGPGTRLTVL.

This clone has more than one count but fewer than ten. The chain carries TRBV9 and TRBJ1-6, with no clear D. Germline CDR1 and CDR2: SGDLS and YYNGEE. The CDR3 sequence is 17 residues long. V was shortened by 0 bases and J by 7 bases, with 17 bases between the two germline ends. CDR3 nucleotides: TGTGCCAGCAGCGTAGAGAACAAGGGAGTGGAAAATTCACCCCTCCACTTT. This encodes CASSVENKGVENSPLHF.

The chain uses TRBV18 and TRBJ2-7, with D perhaps matching TRBD1 (7 bases). Germline V lookup: CDR1 KGHSH, CDR2 LQKENI. Trimming left V 4 bases short and J 2 bases short, with 18 bases between. This CDR3 contains 16 residues. In DNA form, the CDR3 reads TGTGCCAGCTCACGCGTCACCAGGGGGGAGACCTACGAGCAGTACTTC. Protein product: CASSRVTRGETYEQYF.

The gene calls are TRBV11-2 and TRBJ2-5; D might be TRBD1 or TRBD2, each matching 5 bases. This CDR3 is 14 amino acids long. With 6 bases removed from V and 5 bases from J, the gap between germline ends came to 16 bases. CDR1 is SGHAT, CDR2 FQNNGV, per germline. The CDR3 DNA sequence: TGTGCCAGCAGTCTTTGGGACGGTGAGGAGACCCAGTACTTC. Protein product: CASSLWDGEETQYF.

This chain links TRBV19 with TRBJ2-3; 9 nucleotides line up with TRBD2. CDR1 LNHDA and CDR2 SQIVND come from the germline V gene (reference sequence). The CDR3 runs 18 residues. Trimming removed 5 bases from V and 4 bases from J; junction bases left unmatched: 16. The CDR3 is CASSVRSRAGGSADTQYF. CDR3 DNA: TGTGCCAGTAGTGTGAGGTCCCGGGCGGGGGGGAGTGCAGATACGCAGTATTTT.

This chain links TRBV28 with TRBJ2-4; D not resolved. The germline V and J ends were trimmed by 7 bases and 2 bases, with 9 bases remaining between them. There are 13 residues in the CDR3. From germline, CDR1 is MDHEN and CDR2 SYDVKM. The CDR3 coding sequence is TGTGCCAGCATGACTTGGTCCAAAAACATTCAGTACTTC. Its translation: CASMTWSKNIQYF.

This chain uses TRBV20-1 with TRBJ2-2; D is ambiguous. The CDR3 runs 14 residues. CDR1 and CDR2 from the germline V gene are DFQATT and SNEGSKA (reference sequence). V was cut by 3 bases and J by 0 bases, with 8 bases left in between. CDR3 loop: CSASRQANTGELFF. DNA of the CDR3: TGCAGTGCTAGTCGGCAGGCGAACACCGGGGAGCTGTTTTTT.